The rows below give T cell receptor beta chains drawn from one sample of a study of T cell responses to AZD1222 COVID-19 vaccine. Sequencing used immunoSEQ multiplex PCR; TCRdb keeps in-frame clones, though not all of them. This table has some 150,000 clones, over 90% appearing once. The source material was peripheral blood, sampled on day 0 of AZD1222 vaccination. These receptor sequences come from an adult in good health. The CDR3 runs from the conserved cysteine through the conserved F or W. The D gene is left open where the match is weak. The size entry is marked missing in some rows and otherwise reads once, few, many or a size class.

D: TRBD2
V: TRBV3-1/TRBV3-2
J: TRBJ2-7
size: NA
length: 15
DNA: TGTGCCAGCAGTTCCGGGGGGACTCCGAGCTACGAGCAGTACTTC
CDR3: CASSSGGTPSYEQYF

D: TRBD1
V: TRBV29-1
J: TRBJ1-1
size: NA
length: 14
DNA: TGCAGCGTTAAGGTGGACAGGCTGAACACTGAAGCTTTCTTT
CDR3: CSVKVDRLNTEAFF

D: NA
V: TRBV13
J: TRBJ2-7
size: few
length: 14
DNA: TGTGCCAGCAGCGCCCGGGACACCTCCTACGAGCAGTACTTC
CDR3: CASSARDTSYEQYF

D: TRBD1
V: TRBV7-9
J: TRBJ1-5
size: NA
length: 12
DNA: TGTGCCAGCAGCTTGGCGGGACAGGTTAAGCATTTT
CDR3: CASSLAGQVKHF

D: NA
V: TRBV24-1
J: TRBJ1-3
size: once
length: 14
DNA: TGTGCCACCAGTCACTCGGGACGATCGTACACCATATATTTT
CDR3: CATSHSGRSYTIYF

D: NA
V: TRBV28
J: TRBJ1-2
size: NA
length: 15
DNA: TGTGCCAGCACAGGCAAGATGACAGGCCCCTATGGCTACACCTTC
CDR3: CASTGKMTGPYGYTF

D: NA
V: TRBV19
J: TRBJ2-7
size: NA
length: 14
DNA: TGTGCCAGTAGCCAGGGGCGGGGTTCGTACGAGCAGTACTTC
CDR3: CASSQGRGSYEQYF

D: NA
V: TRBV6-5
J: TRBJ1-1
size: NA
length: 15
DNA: TGTGCCAGCACCATAGGGACTGGGACCGCCCTTGAAGCTTTCTTT
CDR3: CASTIGTGTALEAFF

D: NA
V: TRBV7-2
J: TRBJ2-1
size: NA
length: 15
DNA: TGTGCCAGCAGCAAGGGGGTCAGCTCCTACAATGAGCAGTTCTTC
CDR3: CASSKGVSSYNEQFF

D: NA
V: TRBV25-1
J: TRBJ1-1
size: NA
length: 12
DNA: TGTGCCAGCAGTGTGGGGAACACTGAAGCTTTCTTT
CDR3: CASSVGNTEAFF

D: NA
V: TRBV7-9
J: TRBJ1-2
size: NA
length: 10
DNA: TGTGCCAGCAGCATAGGGGGCTACACCTTC
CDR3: CASSIGGYTF

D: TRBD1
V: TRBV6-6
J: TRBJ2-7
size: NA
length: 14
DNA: TGTGCCAGCAGTTGGACAGGGGATATCTACGAGCAGTACTTC
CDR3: CASSWTGDIYEQYF

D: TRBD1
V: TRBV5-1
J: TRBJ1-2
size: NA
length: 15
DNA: TGCGCCAGCAGCTTGGTCTCGGGACAGGGTGGAGGCTACACCTTC
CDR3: CASSLVSGQGGGYTF

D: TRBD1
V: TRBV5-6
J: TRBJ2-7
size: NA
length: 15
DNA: TGTGCCAGCAGCTTGACGCAGGACAGGCACTACGAGCAGTACTTC
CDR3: CASSLTQDRHYEQYF

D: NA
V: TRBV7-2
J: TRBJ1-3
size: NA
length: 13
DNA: TGTGCCAGCAGCTTAGCGTTCTCCGACACCATATATTTT
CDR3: CASSLAFSDTIYF

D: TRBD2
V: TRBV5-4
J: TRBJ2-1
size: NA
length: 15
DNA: TGTGCCAGCAACGCAGCGGGGAGCTCCTACAATGAGCAGTTCTTC
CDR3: CASNAAGSSYNEQFF

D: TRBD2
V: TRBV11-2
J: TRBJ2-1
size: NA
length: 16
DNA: TGTGCCAGCAGCTTAGGGGGCTCTAGCGGGTACAATGAGCAGTTCTTC
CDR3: CASSLGGSSGYNEQFF

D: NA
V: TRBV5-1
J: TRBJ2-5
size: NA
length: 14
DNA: TGCGCCAGCAGCTTGGGAGGTTTCCAAGAGACCCAGTACTTC
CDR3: CASSLGGFQETQYF

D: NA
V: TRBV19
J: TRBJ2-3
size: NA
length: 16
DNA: TGTGCCAGTAGTCAGACCGCGGACTTTAGCACAGATACGCAGTATTTT
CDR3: CASSQTADFSTDTQYF

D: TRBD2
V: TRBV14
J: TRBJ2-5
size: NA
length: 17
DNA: TGTGCCAGCAGCCAAGGACTAGCGGGAGGGCCCCGGGAGACCCAGTACTTC
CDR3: CASSQGLAGGPRETQYF

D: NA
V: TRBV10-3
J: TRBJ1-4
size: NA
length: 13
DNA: TGTGCCATCAGTGAAGGAATCACCGAAAAACTGTTTTTT
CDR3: CAISEGITEKLFF

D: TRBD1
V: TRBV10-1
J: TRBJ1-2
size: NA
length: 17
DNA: TGCGCCAGCAGTGGGACACTCGGGACAGGGGCTAACTATGGCTACACCTTC
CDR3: CASSGTLGTGANYGYTF

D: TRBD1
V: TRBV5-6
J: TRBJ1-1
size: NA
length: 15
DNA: TGTGCCAGCAGCTTTAGGACAGGGGGCGTGAATGAAGCTTTCTTT
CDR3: CASSFRTGGVNEAFF

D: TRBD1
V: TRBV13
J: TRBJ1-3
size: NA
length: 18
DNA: TGTGCCAGCAGCCGGAAATTTACAGGGGGGAGCTCTGGAAACACCATATATTTT
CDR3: CASSRKFTGGSSGNTIYF

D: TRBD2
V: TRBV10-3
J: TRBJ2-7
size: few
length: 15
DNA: TGTGCCATCAGTCAATCAGCGGGAACCTCCTACGAGCAGTACTTC
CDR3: CAISQSAGTSYEQYF

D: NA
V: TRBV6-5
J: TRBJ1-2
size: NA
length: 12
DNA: TGTGCCAGCAGTAGGGTTAACTATGGCTACACCTTC
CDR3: CASSRVNYGYTF

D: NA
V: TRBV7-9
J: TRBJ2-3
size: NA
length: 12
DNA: TGTGCCAGCAGCACGAGCACAGATACGCAGTATTTT
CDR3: CASSTSTDTQYF

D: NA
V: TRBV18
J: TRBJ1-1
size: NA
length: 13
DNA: TGTGCCAGCTCACCACAGGGGAACACTGAAGCTTTCTTT
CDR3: CASSPQGNTEAFF

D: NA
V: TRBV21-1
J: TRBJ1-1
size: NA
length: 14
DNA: TGTGCCACCCAAGCAAGAGAACTGGACACTGAAGCTTTCTTT
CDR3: CATQARELDTEAFF

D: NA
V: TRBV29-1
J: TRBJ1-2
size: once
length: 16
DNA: TGCAGCGTTGAAGATCTTCATGGGAAAGCTAACTATGGCTACACCTTC
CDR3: CSVEDLHGKANYGYTF

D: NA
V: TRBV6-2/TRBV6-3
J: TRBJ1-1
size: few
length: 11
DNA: TGTGCCAGCAGTTACCACACTGAAGCTTTCTTT
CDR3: CASSYHTEAFF

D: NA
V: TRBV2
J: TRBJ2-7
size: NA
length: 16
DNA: TGTGCCAGCATCCCGAGAGGGGGGCTCATCTCCTACGAGCAGTACTTC
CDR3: CASIPRGGLISYEQYF

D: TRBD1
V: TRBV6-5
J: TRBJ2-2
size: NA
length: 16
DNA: TGTGCCAGCAGTTACGGGACAGGAGACTACACCGGGGAGCTGTTTTTT
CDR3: CASSYGTGDYTGELFF

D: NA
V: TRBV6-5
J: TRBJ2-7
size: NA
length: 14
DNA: TGTGCCAGCAGGCGACAGACCCCATCCTACGAGCAGTACTTC
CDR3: CASRRQTPSYEQYF

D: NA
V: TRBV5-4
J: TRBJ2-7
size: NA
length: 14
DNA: TGTGCCAGCAGCTTGGTTCACGGCGCCTACGAGCAGTACTTC
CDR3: CASSLVHGAYEQYF

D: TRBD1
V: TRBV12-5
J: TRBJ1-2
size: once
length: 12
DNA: TGTGCTAGCGACGGGACAGTCTATGGCTACACCTTC
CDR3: CASDGTVYGYTF

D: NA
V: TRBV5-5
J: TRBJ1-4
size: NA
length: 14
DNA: TGTGCCAGCAGCCAAACAGGGTTTAATGAAAAACTGTTTTTT
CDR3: CASSQTGFNEKLFF

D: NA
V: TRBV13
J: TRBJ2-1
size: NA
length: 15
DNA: TGTGCCAGCAGCCCCCTCCACAACTCCTACAATGAGCAGTTCTTC
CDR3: CASSPLHNSYNEQFF

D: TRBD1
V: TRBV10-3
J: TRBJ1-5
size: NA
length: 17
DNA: TGTGCCATCAGTGATAGTGGACAGGGCGGATACAATCAGCCCCAGCATTTT
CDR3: CAISDSGQGGYNQPQHF

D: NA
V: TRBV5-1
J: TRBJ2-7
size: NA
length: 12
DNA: TGCGCCAGCAGCTACAGGGCCGACGAGCAGTACTTC
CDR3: CASSYRADEQYF

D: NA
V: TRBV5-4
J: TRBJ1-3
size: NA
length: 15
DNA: TGTGCCAGCAGCTTGATTTCTGGGTCTGGAAACACCATATATTTT
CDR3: CASSLISGSGNTIYF

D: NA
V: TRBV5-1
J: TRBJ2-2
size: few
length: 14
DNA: TGCGCCAGCAGCTATGGTTGGGGGACCGGGGAGCTGTTTTTT
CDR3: CASSYGWGTGELFF

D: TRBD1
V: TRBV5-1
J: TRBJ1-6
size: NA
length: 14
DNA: TGCGCCAGCAGACCTGGGACAGGGTACACACCCCTCCACTTT
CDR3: CASRPGTGYTPLHF

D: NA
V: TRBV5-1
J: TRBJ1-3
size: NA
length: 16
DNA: TGCGCCAGCAGCTACGCCAGCCAGATATCTGGAAACACCATATATTTT
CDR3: CASSYASQISGNTIYF

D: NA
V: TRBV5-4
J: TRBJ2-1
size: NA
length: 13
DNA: TGTGCCAGCAGCTTGGTTAGTAGGAATGAGCAGTTCTTC
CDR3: CASSLVSRNEQFF

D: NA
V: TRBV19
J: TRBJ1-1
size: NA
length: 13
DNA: TGTGCCAGTAGCCTTCGGACGAACACTGAAGCTTTCTTT
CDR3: CASSLRTNTEAFF

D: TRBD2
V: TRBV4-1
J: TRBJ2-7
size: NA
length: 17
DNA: TGCGCCAGCAGCCCGGGGGCTCTCAGCGGGAGTGTGTACGAGCAGTACTTC
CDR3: CASSPGALSGSVYEQYF

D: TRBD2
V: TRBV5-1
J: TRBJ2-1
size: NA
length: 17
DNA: TGCGCCAGCAGCCCCTGGACTAGCGGTGGGGGGAAAAATGAGCAGTTCTTC
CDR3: CASSPWTSGGGKNEQFF

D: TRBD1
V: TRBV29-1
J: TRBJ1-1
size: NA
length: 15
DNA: TGCAGCGTCTTACCTTCCGGGACAGGCAACACTGAAGCTTTCTTT
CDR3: CSVLPSGTGNTEAFF

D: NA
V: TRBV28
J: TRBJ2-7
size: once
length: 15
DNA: TGTGCCAGCAGTTTATCAGGGATCAGCTCCTACGAGCAGTACTTC
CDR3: CASSLSGISSYEQYF

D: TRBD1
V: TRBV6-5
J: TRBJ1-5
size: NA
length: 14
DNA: TGTGCCAGCAGGAACAGGGGTAGCAATCAGCCCCAGCATTTT
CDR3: CASRNRGSNQPQHF